Presented here are 3 T cell receptor beta chains from one specimen sequenced in a study of radiotherapy plus CTLA-4 blockade in lung cancer. The method was immunoSEQ multiplex PCR; TCRdb's version includes in-frame clones alone and lacks a portion of them. The sample carries about 86,000 clones, roughly 80% recorded once. Specimen: peripheral blood, collected from a patient treated with radiotherapy plus ipilimumab. The receptors derive from a human donor with non-small cell lung cancer who had stable disease on radiotherapy plus ipilimumab.

The sample holds one count of this clone. The rearrangement uses TRBV4-1 and TRBJ2-3, with 8 bases fitting TRBD1. The J segment lost 0 bases and the V segment lost 4 bases, leaving 12 bases of the junction unmatched. The length of the CDR3 is 18 residues. Germline values: CDR1 MGHRA, CDR2 YSYEKL. This CDR3 is CASSLLWTGTRSTDTQYF. The CDR3 DNA sequence: TGCGCCAGCAGCCTTCTCTGGACAGGGACCAGGAGCACAGATACGCAGTATTTT.

The rearrangement joins TRBV29-1 to TRBJ1-4; the match to TRBD1 covers 7 bases. Looked up from germline, CDR1 is SQVTM and CDR2 is ANQGSEA. The length of the CDR3 is 13 residues. Trimming cost V 4 bases and J 5 bases; bases outside gene matches: 4. The CDR3 reads CSVAGQQNEKLFF. Here the CDR3 DNA reads TGCAGCGTTGCGGGACAGCAGAATGAAAAACTGTTTTTT. Full variable domain (rest looked up from reference TRBV29-1 and TRBJ1-4): SAVISQKPSRDICQRGTSLTIQCQVDSQVTMMFWYRQQPGQSLTLIATANQGSEATYESGFVIDKFPISRPNLTFSTLTVSNMSPEDSSIYLCSVAGQQNEKLFFGSGTQLSVL.

This clone was seen a few times. This chain links TRBV13 with TRBJ2-4; 15 bases are a match to TRBD2. V dropped 4 bases and J dropped 0; count of bases not matched to a gene: 4. The germline gives CDR1 PRHDT, CDR2 FYEKMQ (reference sequence). The CDR3 sequence is 18 residues long. The CDR3 sequence: CASSSGLAGGLAKNIQYF. CDR3 nucleotides: TGTGCCAGCAGCTCGGGACTAGCGGGAGGTCTAGCCAAAAACATTCAGTACTTC.